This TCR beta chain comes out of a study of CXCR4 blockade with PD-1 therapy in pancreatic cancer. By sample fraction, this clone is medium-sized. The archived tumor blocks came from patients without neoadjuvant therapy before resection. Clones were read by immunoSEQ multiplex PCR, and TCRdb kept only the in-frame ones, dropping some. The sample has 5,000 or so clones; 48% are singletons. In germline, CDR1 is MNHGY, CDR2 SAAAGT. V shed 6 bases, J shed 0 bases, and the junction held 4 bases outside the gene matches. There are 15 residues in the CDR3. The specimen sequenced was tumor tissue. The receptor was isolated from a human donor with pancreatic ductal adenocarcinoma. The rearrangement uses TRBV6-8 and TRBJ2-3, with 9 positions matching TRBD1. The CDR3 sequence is CASRWGQGSTDTQYF. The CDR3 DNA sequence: TGTGCCAGCAGGTGGGGACAGGGAAGCACAGATACGCAGTATTTT.